This passage covers 24 T cell receptor beta chains from one sample sequenced in a study of blood T cells in healthy people across ages. Then a second PCR, running about 6 to 11 cycles, was carried out with a sample-barcoded 5' primer and a J-beta primer mix. In TCRdb, the 5' RACE reads were re-called with MiXCR into one record per CDR3 protein. The profile shows 1,800,000 or so distinct CDR3 sequences, more than 35% of them singletons. The specimen was blood. The receptors were sampled from a human donor in good health.

The chain recombines TRBV9 with TRBJ2-1; perhaps TRBD2 as D (6 bases). This CDR3 contains 14 residues. Trimming left V 2 bases short and J 0 bases short, with 6 bases between. CDR1 is SGDLS and CDR2 is YYNGEE in the germline V gene. The CDR3 sequence is CASSVTSSYNEQFF. The CDR3 coding sequence is TGTGCCAGCAGCGTGACTAGCTCCTACAATGAGCAGTTCTTC.

This clonotype has just a few counts. The rearrangement links TRBV12-3 or TRBV12-4 to TRBJ1-2; D unclear. V was pared by 3 bases and J by 7 bases, with 18 bases between. This CDR3 region has 15 residues. In DNA, the CDR3 is TGTGCCAGCAGTTTTTCCGCTACCGCCACCGGTGGCTACACCTTC. This sequence encodes CASSFSATATGGYTF.

This clonotype was observed a few times. The genes are TRBV2 and TRBJ2-5, with D perhaps being TRBD1 or TRBD2 (5 bases each). The germline V and J ends were trimmed by 1 base and 9 bases, with 12 bases remaining between them. The CDR3 is 13 amino acids. Germline loops: CDR1 SNHLY, CDR2 FYNNEI. CDR3 sequence reads: CASSEGGLVAQYF. The CDR3 nucleotides read TGTGCCAGCAGTGAAGGGGGGTTGGTGGCCCAGTACTTC.

CDR3 loop: CASSLYRSLSGEQYF. The CDR3 nucleotides are TGTGCCAGCAGTTTGTACAGGAGCCTTTCGGGAGAGCAGTACTTC. The rearrangement joins TRBV12-3 or TRBV12-4 to TRBJ2-7, with D perhaps being TRBD1 or TRBD2 (5 bases each). CDR3 length: 15 residues. The V gene lost 3 bases and the J gene lost 7 bases, with 19 bases spanning the gap.

V and J are TRBV13 and TRBJ2-4; 7 bases map to TRBD1. Gene TRBJ2-7 matches the end of the DNA better, so the J call may be wrong. This CDR3 region has 15 residues. Germline CDR1 reads PRHDT; CDR2 reads FYEKMQ (reference sequence). The CDR3 nucleotides are TGTGCCAGCAGCCTACCGGGACAGACCTCCTACGAGCAGTACTTC. This translates into CASSLPGQTSYEQYF.

The chain recombines TRBV4-2 with TRBJ2-7; 10 nucleotides agree with TRBD1. The CDR3 is 16 residues long. Losses at the gene ends were 3 bases for V and 3 bases for J; bases not matched to a gene: 8. Germline lookup yields CDR1 LGHNA and CDR2 YNFKEQ. CDR3 DNA sequence: TGTGCCAGCAGCCACCGGCCCGGGACAGGGGTCTACGAGCAGTACTTC. Protein product: CASSHRPGTGVYEQYF.

This clonotype has just a few counts. V and J are TRBV29-1 and TRBJ1-2, with D possibly matching TRBD1 (6 bases). V was trimmed by 2 bases and J by 6 bases, leaving 16 bases between them. Germline lookup yields CDR1 SQVTM and CDR2 ANQGSEA. The CDR3 is 14 residues long. CDR3 in DNA: TGCAGCGTTGAAATGGCGGGACAACCTAATGGCTACACCTTC. It translates to CSVEMAGQPNGYTF.

This clonotype was observed once. The chain uses TRBV6-2 or TRBV6-3 and TRBJ1-2, with 7 nucleotides matching TRBD1. The CDR3 has 16 residues. The V segment lost 8 bases and the J segment 4 bases; nucleotides outside the gene matches: 16. Germline loops: CDR1 MNHEY, CDR2 SVGEGT. The DNA for the CDR3 is TGTGCCAGCTCGATGGACAGGAGTTTACCTTTCTATGGCTACACCTTC. Translated: CASSMDRSLPFYGYTF.

This chain uses TRBV29-1 with TRBJ2-4, with 7 positions matching TRBD1. The J call is doubtful: the DNA matches TRBJ2-7 better. Per germline, CDR1 SQVTM and CDR2 ANQGSEA. This CDR3 comprises 14 residues. The chain's CDR3 is CSAWTGPPTYEQYF. CDR3 sequence (DNA): TGCAGCGCCTGGACAGGACCTCCTACCTACGAGCAGTACTTC.

The chain has TRBV12-3 or TRBV12-4 and TRBJ1-5; D is uncertain. The CDR3 loop spans 13 amino acids. V was trimmed by 1 base and J by 7 bases, leaving 8 bases between them. CDR3 region: CASSLGAKQPQHF. The CDR3 DNA follows: TGTGCCAGCAGTTTAGGGGCGAAGCAGCCCCAGCATTTT.

In regard to this clonotype: One junction end does not reproduce the germline sequence, and a read error may be involved. The genes are TRBV18 and TRBJ2-1; 8 nucleotides line up with TRBD2. CDR3 size: 16 residues. The germline gives CDR1 KGHSH, CDR2 LQKENI. DNA of the CDR3: TGTGCCAGCTCACCAATTCGAAGCGGGGGAAACAATGAGCGGTTCTTC. Its translation is CASSPIRSGGNNERFF.

The chain uses TRBV6-1 and TRBJ1-1; D is unresolved. The V and J ends lost 0 bases and 1 base respectively, with 6 bases between them. Germline V gives CDR1 MNHNS, CDR2 SASEGT. The CDR3 consists of 14 residues. In nucleotides, the CDR3 is TGTGCCAGCAGTGAAGCAGGGCAGAACACTGAAGCTTTCTTT. This codes for CASSEAGQNTEAFF.

Remarks on this clonotype: Sequence at one end of the junction differs from germline and may be a read error. The DNA for the CDR3 is TGCAGCGCTGAAGATACAGGGATTAGGAATGGCTACACCTTC. This translates into CSAEDTGIRNGYTF. The chain combines TRBV29-1 with TRBJ1-2; weak D call: TRBD1 (6 bases). The CDR3 is 14 amino acids. CDR1 and CDR2 from the germline V gene are SQVTM and ANQGSEA.

This clonotype was found many times. The chain links TRBV2 to TRBJ1-5; 7 bases line up with TRBD1. The CDR3 has 14 amino acids. The junction had 2 bases not matched to a gene; V was cut back by 4 bases and J by 2 bases. Germline CDR1 reads SNHLY; CDR2 reads FYNNEI. The CDR3 is CASSGQGGNQPQHF. CDR3 in DNA: TGTGCCAGCAGTGGACAGGGTGGCAATCAGCCCCAGCATTTT. Full variable domain (remainder filled in from reference TRBV2 and TRBJ1-5): EPEVTQTPSHQVTQMGQEVILRCVPISNHLYFYWYRQILGQKVEFLVSFYNNEISEKSEIFDDQFSVERPDGSNFTLKIRSTKLEDSAMYFCASSGQGGNQPQHFGDGTRLSIL.

The chain combines TRBV5-8 with TRBJ1-6; D possibly corresponds to TRBD1 (5 bases). V lost 7 bases and J 3 bases, leaving 11 bases between the germline ends. Germline V lookup: CDR1 SGHTS, CDR2 YDEGEE. This CDR3 contains 14 residues. The CDR3 DNA is TGTGCCAGCGCGGGAGGGGTCTATAATTCACCCCTCCACTTT. This encodes CASAGGVYNSPLHF.

This clonotype showed up just a few times. The rearrangement uses TRBV29-1 and TRBJ2-1; 10 bases are shared with TRBD1. This CDR3 region has 14 residues. From germline, CDR1 is SQVTM and CDR2 ANQGSEA. V shed 7 bases, J shed 9 bases, and the junction held 12 bases outside the gene matches. This CDR3 reads CSAGSGTGVGEQFF. For the CDR3, the DNA is TGCAGCGCCGGATCCGGGACAGGGGTTGGTGAGCAGTTCTTC.

The chain joins TRBV20-1 to TRBJ2-3, with D tentatively TRBD2 (6 bases). The germline V gene encodes CDR1 DFQATT and CDR2 SNEGSKA (reference sequence). Trimming pared 7 bases from V and 2 bases from J, leaving 16 bases between. CDR3 length: 14 amino acids. The CDR3 DNA follows: TGCAGTGTCGCCGCCGGCGGGGACACAGATACGCAGTATTTT. Translated: CSVAAGGDTDTQYF.

This chain links TRBV7-3 with TRBJ2-1; D may be TRBD1 or TRBD2 (6 bases each). Deletions cut 4 bases from V and 7 bases from J, with 11 bases between. The CDR3 length is 13 residues. Germline values: CDR1 SGHTA, CDR2 FQGTGA. The chain's CDR3 is CASSWRGANEQFF. CDR3 in DNA: TGTGCCAGCAGCTGGAGGGGGGCGAATGAGCAGTTCTTC.

This clonotype was observed many times. The V call is TRBV28, the J call TRBJ1-1, with D unresolved. Germline V lookup: CDR1 MDHEN, CDR2 SYDVKM. The CDR3 has 11 residues. Trimming shortened V by 4 bases and J by 6 bases, and 6 bases separated the two germline ends. In DNA, the CDR3 is TGTGCCAGCAGTTCCGCGGCTGAAGCTTTCTTT. Translated: CASSSAAEAFF.

The V and J genes are TRBV4-3 and TRBJ1-5; D possibly corresponds to TRBD1 (5 bases). Germline CDR1 reads LGHNA; CDR2 reads YSLEER. The CDR3 has 19 amino acids. Between the trimmed V and J ends, which lost 2 bases and 1 base, there was a span of 21 bases. The DNA of the CDR3 is TGCGCCAGCAGCCAAACCGCTTATCAAGGGCGACAGAGCAATCAGCCCCAGCATTTT. It translates to CASSQTAYQGRQSNQPQHF.

V is TRBV20-1 and J is TRBJ1-2; D unclear. Germline V lookup: CDR1 DFQATT, CDR2 SNEGSKA (reference sequence). Trimming took off 3 bases at V and 2 bases at J, with 13 bases between the two ends. The CDR3 length is 14 residues. The CDR3 loop is CSASLVQLNYGYTF. The CDR3 DNA is TGCAGTGCTAGTCTGGTGCAACTCAACTATGGCTACACCTTC.

In regard to this clonotype: A junction boundary mismatches the germline segment, possibly from a read error. The chain recombines TRBV15 with TRBJ1-2; D ambiguous. Germline V gene data show CDR1 as LNHNV and CDR2 as YYDKDF (reference sequence). The CDR3 has 13 residues. CDR3 DNA: TGTGCCACCAGCAGAGATTTGAGTGATGGCTGCACCTTC. Translating it yields CATSRDLSDGCTF.

This clonotype has only a few counts. The V and J genes are TRBV11-1 and TRBJ2-7; D perhaps matches TRBD2 (5 bases). The germline gives CDR1 SGHAT, CDR2 FQDESV (reference sequence). The CDR3 runs 13 residues. Trimming removed 5 bases from V and 2 bases from J, with 10 bases in between. The CDR3 spells CASSPDLAYEQYF. CDR3 in DNA: TGTGCCAGCAGCCCGGACTTGGCCTACGAGCAGTACTTC.

The genes are TRBV4-3 and TRBJ2-1; 12 bases fit TRBD2. Matching the DNA end better, TRBJ2-7 makes the J call doubtful. Germline assignment: CDR1 LGHNA and CDR2 YSLEER. CDR3 size: 17 residues. CDR3 sequence: CASSQGVRLAGAYEQYF. The CDR3 DNA sequence: TGCGCCAGCAGCCAAGGGGTCCGACTAGCGGGGGCCTACGAGCAGTACTTC.